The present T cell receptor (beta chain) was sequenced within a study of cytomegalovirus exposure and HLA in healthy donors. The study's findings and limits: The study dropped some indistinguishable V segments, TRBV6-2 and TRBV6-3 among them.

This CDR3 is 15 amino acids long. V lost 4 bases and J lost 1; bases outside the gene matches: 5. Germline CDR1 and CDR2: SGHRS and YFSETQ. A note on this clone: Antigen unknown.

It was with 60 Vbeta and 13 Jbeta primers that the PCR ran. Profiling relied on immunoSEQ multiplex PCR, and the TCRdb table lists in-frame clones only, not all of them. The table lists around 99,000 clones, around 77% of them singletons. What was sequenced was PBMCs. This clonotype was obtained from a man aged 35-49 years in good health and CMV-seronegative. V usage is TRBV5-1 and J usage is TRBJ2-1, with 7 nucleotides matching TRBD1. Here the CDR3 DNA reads TGCGCCAGCAGCATAGGGGACAGTTCCTACAATGAGCAGTTCTTC. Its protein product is CASSIGDSSYNEQFF.